This entry features one T cell receptor (beta chain) sequence. Authors' analysis steps: Amplified reference gene primers provided the basis for estimating nucleated cell counts. The data were produced by immunoSEQ multiplex PCR, yet TCRdb's version contains in-frame clones alone and is incomplete. The V and J calls and the clone size are those of that table, but D and trimming were determined from the DNA. The repertoire consists of about 86,000 clones, with approximately 88% occurring once and the leading ten covering roughly a third. This specimen belongs to a study of blood T cell repertoires in COVID-19. The wider study: The United States, Italy and Spain supplied acute and convalescent COVID-19 samples. The analysed material was cDNA or gDNA that came from T cells, B-cell-depleted T cells, or PBMCs.

CDR1 is MDHEN, CDR2 SYDVKM, per germline. The CDR3 runs 15 residues. With 6 bases clipped from V and 3 bases from J, the junction kept 7 bases outside the gene matches. The rearrangement uses TRBV28 and TRBJ2-3, with 9 bases that match TRBD2. The sample taken for sequencing was peripheral blood. The TCR comes from a woman aged 80 or over with active or convalescent COVID-19. CDR3 region: CASSAGGSGTDTQYF. The CDR3 DNA follows: TGTGCCAGCAGCGCGGGAGGGTCAGGGACAGATACGCAGTATTTT.